The entry below gives a single T cell receptor beta chain sequence along with its context. Germline V gene lookup returns CDR1 MNHEY and CDR2 SVGAGI. The ends were cut back, 4 bases at V and 3 bases at J, with 15 bases in the middle. The CDR3 extends over 15 amino acids. These data belong to a study of cytomegalovirus exposure and HLA in healthy donors. It was with 60 Vbeta and 13 Jbeta primers that the PCR ran. The table came from immunoSEQ multiplex PCR; TCRdb's copy has only in-frame clones and leaves some out. Here the sample spans 100,000 or so clones, about four fifths being singletons. This sequence was found in a middle-aged woman in good health and CMV-seronegative. The chain couples TRBV6-5 to TRBJ1-1; tentatively, D is TRBD1 (5 bases). Source material: PBMCs. CDR3 protein: CASSSGGLVYTEAFF. DNA of the CDR3: TGTGCCAGCAGTTCGGGGGGGTTAGTGTACACTGAAGCTTTCTTT.